One T cell receptor beta chain is described in this entry. The V end lost 5 bases, the J end lost 1 base, and 12 bases lay between the germline ends. Germline CDR1 reads SGHTA; CDR2 reads FQGNSA. There are 14 residues in the CDR3. The data derive from a study of T cells in Graves' hyperthyroidism and ophthalmopathy. The source material, RNA transcripts, was used to amplify TCR beta CDR3 regions. Primed by the HTBI set, a first-round RT-PCR was run on the TCR CDR3. Each CDR3 protein is one row after TCRdb ran MiXCR on the multiplex PCR reads. The sample records hundreds of thousands of distinct CDR3 sequences, roughly a quarter being singletons. Lactation, pregnancy, other autoimmune disease or uncontrolled infection led to exclusion of patients.

Sequenced material: blood. V is TRBV7-2 and J is TRBJ2-7; the D is unclear. This TCR was sampled from a woman in her 30s with Graves' ophthalmopathy. The CDR3 reads CASSEGRMSYEQYF. The CDR3 DNA follows: TGTGCCAGCAGCGAAGGTCGGATGTCCTACGAGCAGTACTTC.